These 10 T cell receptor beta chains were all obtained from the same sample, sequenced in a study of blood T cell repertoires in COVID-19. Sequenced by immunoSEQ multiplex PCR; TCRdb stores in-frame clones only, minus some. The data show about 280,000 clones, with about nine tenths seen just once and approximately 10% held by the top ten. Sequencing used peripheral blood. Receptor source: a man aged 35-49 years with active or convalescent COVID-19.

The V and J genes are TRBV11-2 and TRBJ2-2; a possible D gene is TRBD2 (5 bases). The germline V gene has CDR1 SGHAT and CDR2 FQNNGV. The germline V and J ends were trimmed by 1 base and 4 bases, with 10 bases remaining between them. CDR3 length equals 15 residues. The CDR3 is CASSLVGEGTGELFF. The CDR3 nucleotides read TGTGCCAGCAGCTTAGTGGGAGAGGGCACCGGGGAGCTGTTTTTT.

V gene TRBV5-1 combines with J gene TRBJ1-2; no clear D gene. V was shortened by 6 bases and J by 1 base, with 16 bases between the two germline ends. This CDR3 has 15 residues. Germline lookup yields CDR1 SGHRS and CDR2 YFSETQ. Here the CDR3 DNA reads TGCGCCAGCACCCCGGACTTAATGGTTAACTATGGCTACACCTTC. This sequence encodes CASTPDLMVNYGYTF.

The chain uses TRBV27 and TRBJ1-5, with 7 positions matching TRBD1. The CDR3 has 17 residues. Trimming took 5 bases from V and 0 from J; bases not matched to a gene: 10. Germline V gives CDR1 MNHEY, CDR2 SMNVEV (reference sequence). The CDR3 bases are TGTGCCAGCAGTCCTCAGGGGGGACGGTATAGCAATCAGCCCCAGCATTTT. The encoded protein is CASSPQGGRYSNQPQHF.

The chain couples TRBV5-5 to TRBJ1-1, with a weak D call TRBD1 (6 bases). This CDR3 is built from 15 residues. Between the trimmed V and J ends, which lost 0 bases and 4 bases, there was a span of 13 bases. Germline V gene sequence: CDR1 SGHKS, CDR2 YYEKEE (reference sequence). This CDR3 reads CASSLEGGAGTEAFF. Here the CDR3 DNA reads TGTGCCAGCAGCTTGGAGGGGGGGGCTGGCACTGAAGCTTTCTTT.

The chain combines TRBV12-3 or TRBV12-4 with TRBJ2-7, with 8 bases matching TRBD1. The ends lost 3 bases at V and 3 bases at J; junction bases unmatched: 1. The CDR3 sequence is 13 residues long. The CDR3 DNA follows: TGTGCCAGCAGTTTGGGACAGGTCTACGAGCAGTACTTC. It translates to CASSLGQVYEQYF.

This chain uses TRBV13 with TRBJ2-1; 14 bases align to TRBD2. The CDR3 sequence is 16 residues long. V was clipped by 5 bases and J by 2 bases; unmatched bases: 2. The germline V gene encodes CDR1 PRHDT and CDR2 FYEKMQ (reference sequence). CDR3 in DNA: TGTGCCAGCAGCCCGACTAGCGGGGGGGCCTACAATGAGCAGTTCTTC. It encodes CASSPTSGGAYNEQFF.

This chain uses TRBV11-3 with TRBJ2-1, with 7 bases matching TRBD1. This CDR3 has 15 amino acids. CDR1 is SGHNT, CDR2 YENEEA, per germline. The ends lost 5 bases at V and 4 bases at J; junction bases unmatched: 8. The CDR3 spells CASSLGGQGYNEQFF. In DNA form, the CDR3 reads TGTGCCAGCAGCCTAGGGGGCCAGGGTTACAATGAGCAGTTCTTC. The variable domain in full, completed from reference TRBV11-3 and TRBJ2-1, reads EAGVVQSPRYKIIEKKQPVAFWCNPISGHNTLYWYLQNLGQGPELLIRYENEEAVDDSQLPKDRFSAERLKGVDSTLKIQPAELGDSAVYLCASSLGGQGYNEQFFGPGTRLTVL.

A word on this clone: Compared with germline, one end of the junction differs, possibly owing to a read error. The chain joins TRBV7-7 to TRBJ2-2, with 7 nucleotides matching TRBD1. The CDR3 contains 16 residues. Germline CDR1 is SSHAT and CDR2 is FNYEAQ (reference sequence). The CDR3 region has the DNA TGTGCTAGCAGCTTGACCGGGACAGAGAACACCGGGGAGCTGTTTTTT. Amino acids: CASSLTGTENTGELFF.

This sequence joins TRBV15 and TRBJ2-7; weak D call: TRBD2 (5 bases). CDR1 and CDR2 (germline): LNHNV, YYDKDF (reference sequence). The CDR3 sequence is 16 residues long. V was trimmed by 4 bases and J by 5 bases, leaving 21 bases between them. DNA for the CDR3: TGTGCCACCAGCAACCCGTCCAGCTACGAGGGTGACGAGCAGTACTTC. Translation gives CATSNPSSYEGDEQYF. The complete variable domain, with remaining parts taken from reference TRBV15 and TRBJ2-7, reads DAMVIQNPRYQVTQFGKPVTLSCSQTLNHNVMYWYQQKSSQAPKLLFHYYDKDFNNEADTPDNFQSRRPNTSFCFLDIRSPGLGDTAMYLCATSNPSSYEGDEQYFGPGTRLTVT.

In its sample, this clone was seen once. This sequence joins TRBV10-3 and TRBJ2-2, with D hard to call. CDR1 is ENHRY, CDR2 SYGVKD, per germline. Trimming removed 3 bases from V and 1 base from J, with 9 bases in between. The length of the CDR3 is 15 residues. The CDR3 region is CAISETSRNTGELFF. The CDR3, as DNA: TGTGCCATCAGTGAAACTTCGCGGAACACCGGGGAGCTGTTTTTT.